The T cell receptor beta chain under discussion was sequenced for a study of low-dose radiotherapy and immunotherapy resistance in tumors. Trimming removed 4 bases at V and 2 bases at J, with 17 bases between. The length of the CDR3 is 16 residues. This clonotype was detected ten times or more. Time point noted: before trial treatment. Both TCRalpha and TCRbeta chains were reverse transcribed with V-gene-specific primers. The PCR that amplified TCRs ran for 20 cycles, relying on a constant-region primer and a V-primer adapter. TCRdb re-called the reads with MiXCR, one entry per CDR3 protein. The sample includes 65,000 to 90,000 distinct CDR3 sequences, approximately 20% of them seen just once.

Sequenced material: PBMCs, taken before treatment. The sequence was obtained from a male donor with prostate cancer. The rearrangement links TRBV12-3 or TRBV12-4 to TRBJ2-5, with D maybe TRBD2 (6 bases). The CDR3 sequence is CASSSASGGNQETQYF. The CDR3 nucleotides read TGTGCCAGCAGTTCCGCGTCCGGGGGAAATCAAGAGACCCAGTACTTC.